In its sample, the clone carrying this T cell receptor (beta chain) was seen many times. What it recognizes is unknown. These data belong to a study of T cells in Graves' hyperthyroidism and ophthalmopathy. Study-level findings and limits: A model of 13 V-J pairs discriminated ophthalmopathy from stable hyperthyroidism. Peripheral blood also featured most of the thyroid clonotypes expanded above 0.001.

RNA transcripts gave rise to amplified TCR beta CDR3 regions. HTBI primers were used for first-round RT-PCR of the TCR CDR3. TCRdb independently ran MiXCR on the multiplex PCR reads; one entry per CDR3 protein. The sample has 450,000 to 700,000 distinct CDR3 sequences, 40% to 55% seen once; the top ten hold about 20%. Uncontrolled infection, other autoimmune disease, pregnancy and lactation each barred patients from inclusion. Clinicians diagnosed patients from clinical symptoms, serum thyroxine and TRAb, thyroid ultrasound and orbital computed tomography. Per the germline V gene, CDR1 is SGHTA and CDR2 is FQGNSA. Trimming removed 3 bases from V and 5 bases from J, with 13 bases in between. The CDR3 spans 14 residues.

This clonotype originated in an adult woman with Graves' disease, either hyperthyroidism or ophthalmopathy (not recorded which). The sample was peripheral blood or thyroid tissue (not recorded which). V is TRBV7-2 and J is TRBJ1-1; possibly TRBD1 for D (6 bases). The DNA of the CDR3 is TGTGCCAGCAGCTTCGGGGGGCACGGTACTGAAGCTTTCTTT. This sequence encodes CASSFGGHGTEAFF.